These T cell receptor beta chains were read from a single sample in a study of CD8+ T cells in alopecia areata. Here immunoSEQ multiplex PCR was the method, and the copy in TCRdb shows in-frame clones only, minus some. This table holds roughly 150,000 clones, around 57% found once. Sequencing was performed on CD4+ T cells sorted from blood. All receptors derive from a human donor in good health. The CDR3 runs from the conserved cysteine through the conserved F or W. D genes are given only for firm matches. Expanded clones are given a class, and other clones once, few, many or no size at all.

j_call,v_call,d_call,clone_size,cdr3_nt,cdr3_aa
TRBJ2-2,TRBV2,TRBD2,.,TGTGCCAGCATCTCCGGGACTAGCGGGGGGACCGGGGAGCTGTTTTTT,CASISGTSGGTGELFF
TRBJ2-5,TRBV6-6,.,few,TGTGCCAGCAGTGAAAAAGAGACCCAGTACTTC,CASSEKETQYF
TRBJ2-6,TRBV5-1,.,.,TGCGCCAGCAGCTTGGGAGGGAGCGGGGCCAACGTCCTGACTTTC,CASSLGGSGANVLTF
TRBJ2-5,TRBV4-1,.,.,TGCGCCAGCAGCCGGACACGCGGAGAGACCCAGTACTTC,CASSRTRGETQYF
TRBJ2-1,TRBV29-1,.,few,TGCAGCGTTACAACCTGGAGTTACAATGAGCAGTTCTTC,CSVTTWSYNEQFF
TRBJ2-3,TRBV10-3,.,few,TGTGCCATCAGTGAGTCGTCAGATACGCAGTATTTT,CAISESSDTQYF
TRBJ2-3,TRBV30,.,.,TGTGCCTGGAGTGTACAATACGATACGCAGTATTTT,CAWSVQYDTQYF
TRBJ1-5,TRBV30,.,.,TGTGCCGCCAGGGTTAGCAATCAGCCCCAGCATTTT,CAARVSNQPQHF
TRBJ2-7,TRBV29-1,.,.,TGCAGCGTCGGCTTCTCCTACGAGCAGTACTTC,CSVGFSYEQYF
TRBJ1-2,TRBV7-9,TRBD1,.,TGTGCCAGCAGCTTATTGTCAATTGGACAGGGATATGGCTACACCTTC,CASSLLSIGQGYGYTF
TRBJ2-7,TRBV27,.,.,TGTGCCAGCAGTCCGACTCGGGCAGGCTCCTACGAGCAGTACTTC,CASSPTRAGSYEQYF
TRBJ2-2,TRBV30,TRBD1,.,TGTGCCTGGAGTCCGATCGGAATGATTTTAAGGACAGGGGGCACGTCCGGGGAGCTGTTTTTT,CAWSPIGMILRTGGTSGELFF
TRBJ1-1,TRBV28,.,few,TGTGCCAGCAAAACTGGGGGGAACACTGAAGCTTTCTTT,CASKTGGNTEAFF
TRBJ2-1,TRBV4-1,TRBD2,once,TGCGCCAGCAGCCCCTCCCCGGGCCGAAGCGGGAGGGTCCATGAGCAGTTCTTC,CASSPSPGRSGRVHEQFF
TRBJ2-7,TRBV5-6,.,once,TGTGCCAGCAGCGACGTTAGCGAGCAGTACTTC,CASSDVSEQYF
TRBJ1-1,TRBV5-1,.,.,TGCGCCAGCAGCTTGAGTATGTTATCGCCAGGAAGGGCTTTCTTT,CASSLSMLSPGRAFF
TRBJ1-2,TRBV5-5,.,.,TGTGCCAGCAGCCGACCATCTCTGGCAGAGGTCCTATACTCAAGCTACACCTTC,CASSRPSLAEVLYSSYTF
TRBJ2-7,TRBV6-6,.,.,TGTGCCAGCAGTGACTCACTAGGGGGGTTCTACGAGCAGTACTTC,CASSDSLGGFYEQYF
TRBJ1-5,TRBV5-1,.,.,TGCGCCAGCAGCTCGGGCAGGGAAAATCAGCCCCAGCATTTT,CASSSGRENQPQHF
TRBJ1-2,TRBV29-1,TRBD1,.,TGCAGCGTCGGACAGGGTGGGAGTTATGGCTACACCTTC,CSVGQGGSYGYTF
TRBJ2-1,TRBV4-1,TRBD2,.,TGCGCCAGCAGCCTAGGAAAGAGCCTAGCGGGAGGGCCTCACAATGAGCAGTTCTTC,CASSLGKSLAGGPHNEQFF
TRBJ2-7,TRBV10-3,.,few,TGTGCCATCAGAGACACCCTACTCATGGACGAGCAGTACTTC,CAIRDTLLMDEQYF
TRBJ2-5,TRBV15,TRBD2,few,TGTGCAGGCGGGAGGGCCGGGGAGACCCAGTACTTC,CAGGRAGETQYF
TRBJ2-1,TRBV15,.,.,TGTGCCACCAGCGTATACAATGAGCAGTTCTTC,CATSVYNEQFF
TRBJ2-7,TRBV29-1,TRBD2,few,TGCAGCGTTGAAGGTGTCACAGCGGGAGTGGACGAGCAGTACTTC,CSVEGVTAGVDEQYF
TRBJ2-1,TRBV15,.,.,TGTGCCACCAGCAGCAGACTGAACAATGAGCAGTTCTTC,CATSSRLNNEQFF
TRBJ2-7,TRBV28,.,.,TGTGCCAGCAGTTCCCCCCCTGGGGGCGAGCAGTACTTC,CASSSPPGGEQYF
TRBJ1-5,TRBV5-1,.,few,TGCGCCAGCAGCTTGGGGGGCCGGGAGCCCCAGCATTTT,CASSLGGREPQHF
TRBJ2-5,TRBV18,.,few,TGTGCCAGCTCACTTTTAAGTGGAGATTCGTACTTC,CASSLLSGDSYF
TRBJ2-5,TRBV2,.,.,TGTGCCAGCAGTACCGGACAGCAGCAAGAGACCCAGTACTTC,CASSTGQQQETQYF
TRBJ1-2,TRBV15,.,once,TGTGCCACCAGCAGAGATGGGGGCTATGGCTACACCTTC,CATSRDGGYGYTF
TRBJ1-1,TRBV27,.,once,TGTGCCAGCAGTTTCAGGGAGGGGGTGGCTGAAGCTTTCTTT,CASSFREGVAEAFF
TRBJ1-2,TRBV9,.,.,TGTGCCAGCAGCAGGCACGCGGCTGGTGGCTACACCTTC,CASSRHAAGGYTF
TRBJ2-1,TRBV30,.,few,TGTGCCTGGAGGGGTGGGAGCGCACCCTACAATGAGCAGTTCTTC,CAWRGGSAPYNEQFF
TRBJ2-4,TRBV28,.,few,TGTGCCAGCAGTTTAGCAGGGGTCGGTGAGGACATTCAGTACTTC,CASSLAGVGEDIQYF
TRBJ2-2,TRBV2,TRBD2,.,TGTGCCAGCACCTACCTAGCGGGAGCCACGGGCGGGGAGCTGTTTTTT,CASTYLAGATGGELFF
TRBJ2-6,TRBV6-5,.,.,TGTGCCAGCAGTTGGCAGGCAGCCGGGGCCAACGTCCTGACTTTC,CASSWQAAGANVLTF
TRBJ2-2,TRBV7-9,TRBD1,.,TGTGCCAGCAGTGCCTCGAAGGGGGCTAACACCGGGGAGCTGTTTTTT,CASSASKGANTGELFF
TRBJ2-7,TRBV6-5,TRBD2,few,TGTGCCAGCAGTTACTCTAGCGGGAGCTCCTACGAGCAGTACTTC,CASSYSSGSSYEQYF
TRBJ2-5,TRBV18,.,.,TGTGCCAGCTCACCAAACTTCCAAGAGACCCAGTACTTC,CASSPNFQETQYF
TRBJ2-3,TRBV29-1,TRBD1,.,TGCAGCGTTTACCGGGACAGGGAAGATACGCAGTATTTT,CSVYRDREDTQYF
TRBJ2-4,TRBV11-2,.,.,TGTGCCAGCAGCTTAGCCCCCGGACAGTTGGACATTCAGTACTTC,CASSLAPGQLDIQYF
TRBJ1-2,TRBV29-1,.,.,TGCAGCGTGGGGGGATCCTATGGCTACACCTTC,CSVGGSYGYTF
TRBJ2-6,TRBV7-2,.,few,TGTGCCAGCAGCCGGGACACCTCTGGGGCCAACGTCCTGACTTTC,CASSRDTSGANVLTF
TRBJ1-2,TRBV7-6,TRBD1,.,TGTGCCAGCAGTTCCGGGACAGAGGGCTACACCTTC,CASSSGTEGYTF
TRBJ1-2,TRBV28,TRBD1,.,TGTGCCAGCACTCCCCCGGGACAGCCTTACTACACCTTC,CASTPPGQPYYTF
TRBJ2-3,TRBV2,.,.,TGTGCCAGCAGTGAATCCGACCCCCCGGTAGATACGCAGTATTTT,CASSESDPPVDTQYF
TRBJ2-7,TRBV29-1,TRBD2,few,TGCAGCGTTGAAGGAACGACTAGCGGGAGTAGACGGTACTTC,CSVEGTTSGSRRYF
TRBJ1-2,TRBV11-2,.,.,TGTGCCAGCAGCCCCGGGAACTATGGCTACACCTTC,CASSPGNYGYTF
TRBJ2-5,TRBV7-6,.,.,TGTGCCAGCAGCTTCTCCTTCCAAGAGACCCAGTACTTC,CASSFSFQETQYF
TRBJ2-7,TRBV6-5,TRBD2,.,TGTGCCAGCAGTTACAGGGGACTAGCGGACTACGAGCAGTACTTC,CASSYRGLADYEQYF
TRBJ2-7,TRBV19,TRBD1,.,TGTGCCAGTAGTACCCGGACAGGGGCCCGACTACCGTGGGAGCAGTACTTC,CASSTRTGARLPWEQYF
TRBJ2-1,TRBV30,.,.,TGTGCCTGGAAGGGCCCTCCCGCCTACAATGAGCAGTTCTTC,CAWKGPPAYNEQFF
TRBJ2-2,TRBV6-5,.,few,TGTGCCAGCAGTTCGGGGACGAACACCGGGGAGCTGTTTTTT,CASSSGTNTGELFF
TRBJ2-1,TRBV7-9,.,.,TGTGCCAGCAGCACCGTCCTAGAGCAGTTCTTC,CASSTVLEQFF
TRBJ1-1,TRBV6-5,.,.,TGTGCCAGCATGGGCCACGTAGGTACTGAAGCTTTCTTT,CASMGHVGTEAFF